This TCR beta chain was sequenced during a study of shared clonotypes between healthy human individuals (dated by TCRdb to about 2020). Looking at the study overall: Three men and two women, aged 18 to 49 years, made up the cohort. Each donor's leukapheresis produced roughly between about 0.8 and 10 billion PBMCs. The study deeply sequenced blood TCR repertoires of several healthy adults to estimate repertoire size and the extent of clonotype sharing between individuals. For each donor, CD4 naive and CD4 memory were each run on three plates, CD8 naive on two plates, and CD8 memory on one plate. To increase sequencing depth and limit assay-specific biases, different laboratories used diverse techniques to prepare libraries and sequence TCR repertoires.

About this clone: Its antigen has not been determined. Base quality data are lacking; no much larger clone is found one base away.

CD8 naive samples consisted of CD45RO-negative cells that were positively selected for CCR7, yielding a CD45RA+CCR7+ population without TemRA cells. Healthy HIV-negative adults with no recently reported acute infections or vaccinations were included as donors. Every donor was a Caucasian adult living in Nashville, Tennessee, USA. Blood was obtained by leukapheresis, after which PBMCs were separated by Ficoll-Histopaque density gradient centrifugation and cryopreserved in liquid nitrogen vapor phase. Analytical flow cytometry was used to check the purity and quantity of every magnetically sorted T cell population. Each sorted fraction had its genomic DNA isolated and then quantified by UV absorbance on a Nanodrop 2000c. From a lookup of the germline V gene, CDR1 and CDR2 are KGHSH and LQKENI. Here V drops 8 bases and J drops 4 bases, and the junction holds 8 bases not matched to any gene. The CDR3 runs 14 amino acids, cysteine and phenylalanine included. Just CDR3 DNA is preserved here, 42 bases in frame from base 1.

What the research found in general, with its limitations: Naive subsets generally had larger estimated clonotype richness than memory subsets. Compared with non-shared clonotypes, clonotypes shared by all four sorted-subset donors had higher generation probabilities. Pairwise subsampling led to the expectation that sequencing depth would affect the degree of clonotype sharing among donors. About 5% of naive CD4, 3.5% of naive CD8, around 2.3% of memory CD4, and approximately 0.4% of memory CD8 clonotypes were shared across four donors. The genetic and exposure-history diversity represented was limited by the small number of donors. Rarefaction of sorted-subset datasets indicated incomplete sequencing despite the large sequencing depth. Sampling was restricted to blood, and TCR repertoires in tissue are likely to differ from TCR repertoires in blood.

TCR CDR3 regions were amplified from genomic DNA by multiplex PCR using the deep immunoSEQ assay. Genomic DNA extracted from each cell subset was distributed evenly over all wells of several immunoSEQ 96-well plates, and each plate served as one replicate. Each replicate PCR for sorted subsets received around 0.2 ug genomic DNA, equal to about 30,000 T cell genomes. Purified libraries were measured with a Qubit 3.0 fluorometer, size-checked on a Bioanalyzer 2100, and measured again with the KAPA Library Quantification kit. Every immunoSEQ 96-well plate was sequenced on a separate single-read 150-cycle Illumina NextSeq 550 flow cell. The source study handled its data this way. Because only junctional sequences without quality scores were contained in the immunoSEQ output, filtering matching that applied to full-length reads could not be performed. Sequences were annotated with PyIR, a Python wrapper for IgBLAST v1.9, using IMGT germline references to assign V/J genes and CDR3. Reads were filtered out if the reads had weak V/J assignments (E-value above 1e-6), no CDR3, stop codons, out-of-frame junctions, or ambiguous translated residues. A V3J clonotype was defined by an identical inferred V gene, J gene, and CDR3 amino acid sequence. The percentage overlap between two repertoires was calculated by dividing the number of shared unique clonotypes by the size of the smaller repertoire. Repertoire richness was assessed with RTK rarefaction, the Chao1 estimator, and Recon v2.1 estimates of unobserved clonotypes. For all TCRbeta clonotypes obtained by the gDNA method from four donors, generation probabilities were computed with OLGA. The clones in this table, taken by TCRdb from immuneACCESS, are in-frame only. Not every clone is retained; where verified, under half of the shortfall comes from an unresolved V gene, and the cause of the rest is unknown. V, J and clone size were drawn from that table, and D and trimming were deduced from the DNA. The sample table records around 620,000 clones; roughly 95% of these occur just once. The ten largest clonotypes hold 0.11% of the sample.

In this chain, TRBV18 is recombined with TRBJ2-7; TRBD1 lines up with 10 middle nucleotides. The source material was naive CD8+ T cells sorted from blood. The sample's cell subset or site, from its label and the paper: CD45RA+CCR7+. This sequence was found in a woman in her 30s in good health. The CDR3 region has the sequence CASAHRDRGYEQYF. The nucleotides read TGTGCCAGCGCCCACCGGGACAGGGGTTACGAGCAGTACTTC.